This T cell receptor (beta chain) was retrieved from a study of radiotherapy plus CTLA-4 blockade in lung cancer. Study summary: More than 15% of enrolled patients responded objectively, and approximately 34% had disease control. Study outcomes and limitations: Reported findings show early blood T cell clone dynamics, with interferon-beta, best predicted response. Clones derived from tumor TCRs expanded in blood after radiotherapy plus ipilimumab.

CTLA-4 blockade with ipilimumab, together with focal radiation, was given to patients with chemo-refractory metastatic non-small-cell lung cancer. Turning to this clone: Its target is not known.

The CDR3 has 13 residues. V lost 2 bases to trimming and J lost 11 bases; unmatched junction nucleotides: 6. Per the germline V gene, CDR1 is MNHNS and CDR2 is SASEGT. Clones were read by immunoSEQ multiplex PCR, and TCRdb kept only the in-frame ones, dropping some. The sample yields around 90,000 clones, approximately 83% seen once. This TCR derives from a human donor with non-small cell lung cancer who had stable disease on radiotherapy plus ipilimumab. The chain combines TRBV6-1 with TRBJ1-1; TRBD1 matches 9 bases. The sequenced sample was peripheral blood, obtained from a patient treated with radiotherapy plus ipilimumab. The CDR3 DNA follows: TGTGCCAGCAGTGAATCGGGACAGGGTCGCGCTTTCTTT. Residues: CASSESGQGRAFF.